The 11 T cell receptor beta chains below come from one sample, sequenced in a study of regulatory T cells in long-lasting Graves disease. iRepertoire HTBI primers and Arm-PCR of CDR3 regions built TCR beta libraries. One entry per CDR3 protein results from TCRdb running MiXCR on the multiplex PCR reads. The data show approximately 250,000 distinct CDR3 sequences, with 15% to 20% seen just once and approximately 20% held by the top ten. Time point of the sample: newly diagnosed GD, antithyroid drugs for less than 3 months. Preparation of the TCR library used RNA extracted from PBMCs. Sequences were derived from peripheral blood mononuclear cells (PBMCs), sampled at new diagnosis, from a patient treated with antithyroid drugs. These receptors were obtained from a female donor with Graves disease.

This clonotype has at least ten counts. This chain connects TRBV28 to TRBJ1-4, with a weak D call TRBD1 (5 bases). The V gene's germline CDR1 is MDHEN and CDR2 SYDVKM. The CDR3 totals 14 residues. The V and J ends lost 6 bases and 1 base respectively, with 9 bases between them. Here the CDR3 reads CASRGGGTNEKLFF. DNA of the CDR3: TGTGCCAGCAGGGGGGGGGGAACTAATGAAAAACTGTTTTTT.

This clonotype was seen ten or more times. The V gene is TRBV27, the J gene TRBJ2-1, with a possible D match to TRBD2 (6 bases). CDR1 MNHEY and CDR2 SMNVEV come from the germline V gene (reference sequence). The CDR3 has 12 amino acids. V was pared by 3 bases and J by 10 bases, with 10 bases between. In nucleotides, the CDR3 is TGTGCCAGCAGTTTCGGGGCGGGGGAGCAGTTCTTC. Its translation: CASSFGAGEQFF.

The chain employs TRBV3-1 and TRBJ2-5, with D tentatively TRBD1 (6 bases). Between the trimmed V and J ends, which lost 4 bases and 2 bases, there was a span of 11 bases. The CDR3 has 14 amino acids. Germline V gene lookup returns CDR1 LGHDT and CDR2 YNNKEL (reference sequence). In DNA, the CDR3 is TGTGCCAGCAGCCGGACAGAACGACAAGAGACCCAGTACTTC. This sequence encodes CASSRTERQETQYF.

This clonotype was seen ten or more times. The rearrangement links TRBV6-2 or TRBV6-3 to TRBJ2-7; D not certain. Trimming shortened V by 4 bases and J by 0 bases, and 10 bases separated the two germline ends. Germline V gives CDR1 MNHEY, CDR2 SVGEGT. The CDR3 spans 14 residues. The DNA of the CDR3 is TGTGCCAGCAGTTCGGCCACGGTCTCCTACGAGCAGTACTTC. Translated: CASSSATVSYEQYF.

This clonotype showed up just a few times. V is TRBV5-1 and J is TRBJ2-6; D remains unclear. There are 14 residues in the CDR3. Germline assignment: CDR1 SGHRS and CDR2 YFSETQ. The germline V and J ends were trimmed by 3 bases and 0 bases, with 4 bases remaining between them. The CDR3 here is CASSSSSGANVLTF. The CDR3 nucleotides read TGCGCCAGCAGCTCAAGCTCTGGGGCCAACGTCCTGACTTTC.

This clonotype was seen repeatedly, ten times or more. The chain recombines TRBV11-2 with TRBJ2-2, with D possibly TRBD1 on 6 matching bases. Trimming took 5 bases from V and 3 from J, leaving 10 bases between them. This CDR3 is built from 14 residues. Germline CDR1 and CDR2: SGHAT and FQNNGV. The CDR3 sequence is CASSKNRDTGELFF. The CDR3 bases are TGTGCCAGCAGCAAAAACAGGGACACCGGGGAGCTGTTTTTT.

The chain combines TRBV7-2 with TRBJ2-4, with 9 bases lining up with TRBD1. There are 13 residues in the CDR3. Per germline, CDR1 SGHTA and CDR2 FQGNSA. V lost 4 bases to trimming and J lost 5 bases; unmatched junction nucleotides: 0. CDR3 bases: TGTGCCAGCAGCTGGACAGGGGAAAACATTCAGTACTTC. Translated, it gives CASSWTGENIQYF.

This clonotype came up many times. The V gene is TRBV12-5, the J gene TRBJ2-1, with D maybe TRBD1 (5 bases). Trimming left V 1 base short and J 5 bases short, with 15 bases between. CDR1 is LGHNT, CDR2 FRNRAP, per germline. The CDR3 runs 16 residues. The CDR3 spells CASGLGRVGANNEQFF. As DNA, the CDR3 is TGTGCTAGTGGTTTGGGCCGGGTTGGGGCTAACAATGAGCAGTTCTTC.

This clonotype was observed at least ten times. The rearrangement joins TRBV5-1 to TRBJ1-1, with D unresolved. V was pared by 0 bases and J by 2 bases, with 8 bases between. The CDR3 spans 14 residues. CDR1 SGHRS and CDR2 YFSETQ come from the germline V gene. CDR3 in amino acids: CASSLEGINTEAFF. CDR3 nucleotides: TGCGCCAGCAGCTTGGAGGGCATTAACACTGAAGCTTTCTTT.

Of note for this clonotype: It may be a read error: a sequence one base away is much more abundant. This chain joins TRBV2 and TRBJ1-3; D is undetermined. The germline gives CDR1 SNHLY, CDR2 FYNNEI. This CDR3 spans 12 amino acids. DNA for the CDR3: TGTGCCAGCAGTGACTCTGGAAACACCGTATATTTT. Translating it yields CASSDSGNTVYF. Combining the CDR3 with reference TRBV2 and TRBJ1-3 gives the whole variable domain EPEVTQTPSHQVTQMGQEVILRCVPISNHLYFYWYRQILGQKVEFLVSFYNNEISEKSEIFDDQFSVERPDGSNFTLKIRSTKLEDSAMYFCASSDSGNTVYFGEGSWLTVV.

On this clonotype: Germline is not matched at one junction end, which may reflect a read error. The rearrangement links TRBV12-3 or TRBV12-4 to TRBJ2-1; perhaps TRBD2 as D (6 bases). CDR3 length: 14 amino acids. CDR3: CASSLAGGQETQCF. The CDR3 DNA sequence: TGTGCCAGCAGTTTAGCGGGAGGCCAAGAGACCCAGTGCTTC.